This TCR beta chain is from a study of cytomegalovirus exposure and HLA in healthy donors. Overall study context: Unique TCRs from HLA-typed donors, about 85 million of them, were held in an early data release. The Caucasian-associated ancestry cluster contained 81% of the approximately 400 genotyped donors. Study observations and caveats: Some TCR beta chains (roughly 150 of them) were listed as cytomegalovirus-associated. Association with HLA alleles at 0.05 false discovery rate was found for roughly 17,000 TCR beta sequences in a later analysis.

This clone was picked up one time. Its matching antigen is unknown. V was shortened by 4 bases and J by 1 base, with 14 bases between the two germline ends. The germline V gene has CDR1 SGDLS and CDR2 YYNGEE. This CDR3 region has 15 residues. The PCR was carried out with 60 Vbeta primers and 13 Jbeta primers. Here immunoSEQ multiplex PCR was the method, and the copy in TCRdb shows in-frame clones only, minus some. The table lists approximately 130,000 clones, approximately 75% of them singletons. V is TRBV9 and J is TRBJ1-2; D not certain. This TCR was sampled from a male donor in good health and CMV-seronegative. The specimen sequenced was PBMCs. Here the CDR3 reads CASSPLPGSNYGYTF. Written as DNA, the CDR3 is TGTGCCAGCAGCCCCCTCCCGGGTAGTAACTATGGCTACACCTTC.